The table lists the clone carrying this T cell receptor (beta chain) with a count of one. The PCR used 60 Vbeta and 13 Jbeta primers. TCRdb keeps only in-frame clones here, not all; method: immunoSEQ multiplex PCR. The sample lists more than 150,000 clones; over 70% were seen once. This specimen belongs to a study of cytomegalovirus exposure and HLA in healthy donors. Sequenced material: PBMCs. The source is a man aged 45-65 years in good health and CMV-seronegative.

This chain's CDR3 is CASQGGAGDTQYF. The CDR3, as DNA: TGCGCCAGCCAAGGGGGGGCGGGTGATACGCAGTATTTT. V and J are TRBV5-1 and TRBJ2-3; a possible D gene is TRBD2 (7 bases). The V gene's germline CDR1 is SGHRS and CDR2 YFSETQ. There are 13 residues in the CDR3. V dropped 7 bases and J dropped 6 bases, with 15 bases sitting between them.